The clone carrying this T cell receptor beta chain was seen a few times. The antigen is unknown. These data are taken from a study of CD8+ T cells in alopecia areata. On the study more broadly: Treated patients took oral tofacitinib at 5 to 10 mg twice daily. Tofacitinib administration persisted for 6 to 18 months, succeeded by 6 months off drug.

Peripheral blood samples and lesional scalp punch biopsies were obtained from alopecia areata patients. cDNA reverse transcribed from extracted RNA served as the sequencing template. The repertoire was sequenced with immunoSEQ multiplex PCR; TCRdb's copy has only in-frame clones and lacks some. The sample holds about 150,000 clones, 40% to 60% seen once. Study-wide results and limits: Lesional scalp, notably in alopecia totalis/universalis, had clonality above that of normal scalp.

With 3 bases clipped from V and 8 bases from J, the junction kept 12 bases outside the gene matches. CDR3 size: 15 residues. Germline V gene data show CDR1 as SQVTM and CDR2 as ANQGSEA. This clonotype originated in a human donor with alopecia areata. This specimen was CD8+ T cells sorted from blood, taken at week 0. The gene calls are TRBV29-1 and TRBJ2-1, with 8 bases identical to TRBD2. The CDR3 spells CSVEVPGTRGYEQFF. In nucleotides, the CDR3 is TGCAGCGTTGAGGTTCCCGGGACTAGAGGCTATGAGCAGTTCTTC.